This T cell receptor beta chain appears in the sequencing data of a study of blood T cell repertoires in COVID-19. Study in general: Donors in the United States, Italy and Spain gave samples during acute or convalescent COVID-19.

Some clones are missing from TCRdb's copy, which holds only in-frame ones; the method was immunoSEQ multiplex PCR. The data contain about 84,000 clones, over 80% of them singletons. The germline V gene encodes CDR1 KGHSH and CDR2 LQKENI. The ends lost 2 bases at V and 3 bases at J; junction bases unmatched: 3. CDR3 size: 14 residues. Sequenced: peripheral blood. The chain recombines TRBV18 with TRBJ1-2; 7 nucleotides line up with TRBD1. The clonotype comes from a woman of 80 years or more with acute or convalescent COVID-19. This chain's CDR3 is CASSPGQGDYGYTF. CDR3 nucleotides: TGTGCCAGCTCACCAGGTCAGGGGGACTATGGCTACACCTTC.